These 21 T cell receptor beta chains came from one sample sequenced in a study of CD8 T cells in Susac syndrome. A quantity of 0.5 to 1 ug RNA underwent reverse transcription using random hexamers. Each CDR3 protein is one row after TCRdb ran MiXCR on the immunoSEQ multiplex PCR reads. The sample has under 300,000 distinct CDR3 sequences, 90% to 97% seen once. The sequencing input was CD4+ T cells from PBMCs. Receptors originate from a human donor with Susac syndrome.

The table lists this clonotype with a count of one. The V gene is TRBV27, the J gene TRBJ2-4; 10 bases line up with TRBD1. Trimming at V came to 6 bases and at J to 7 bases, leaving 12 bases not matched to a gene. Germline-derived CDR1 and CDR2 are MNHEY and SMNVEV (reference sequence). CDR3 length: 16 amino acids. CDR3 residues: CASSRKPGQGLNIQYF. The CDR3 DNA reads as TGTGCCAGCAGCCGCAAACCGGGACAGGGGTTGAACATTCAGTACTTC.

This clonotype has only a few counts. The chain joins TRBV14 to TRBJ2-6; D gene uncertain. V was shortened by 7 bases and J by 1 base, with 5 bases between the two germline ends. The CDR3 is 13 residues long. Germline CDR1 and CDR2: SGHDN and FVKESK. In DNA, the CDR3 is TGTGCCAGCACCCAGTCTGGGGCCAACGTCCTGACTTTC. This translates into CASTQSGANVLTF.

The chain employs TRBV12-3 or TRBV12-4 and TRBJ2-2; no clear D gene. V was pared by 11 bases and J by 0 bases, with 7 bases between. This CDR3 region has 12 residues. CDR3 protein: CAGAPNTGELFF. The DNA for the CDR3 is TGTGCCGGAGCCCCGAACACCGGGGAGCTGTTTTTT.

The chain couples TRBV14 to TRBJ1-1; D is undetermined. CDR1 and CDR2 from the germline V gene are SGHDN and FVKESK. Trimming removed 0 bases from V and 0 bases from J, with 8 bases in between. This CDR3 has 15 residues. The DNA for the CDR3 is TGTGCCAGCAGCCAAGATCCGTGGGTGAACACTGAAGCTTTCTTT. Translation gives CASSQDPWVNTEAFF.

The V call is TRBV5-8, the J call TRBJ1-1; 8 bases match TRBD1. The CDR3 contains 16 residues. Germline CDR1 reads SGHTS; CDR2 reads YDEGEE. V was pared by 0 bases and J by 3 bases, with 7 bases of the junction left unmatched. In DNA form, the CDR3 reads TGTGCCAGCAGCTTGGACCTGACAGGGGTGGACACTGAAGCTTTCTTT. It is translated as CASSLDLTGVDTEAFF.

The chain combines TRBV29-1 with TRBJ2-7, with TRBD1 identical over 11 bases. Germline lookup yields CDR1 SQVTM and CDR2 ANQGSEA. The CDR3 length is 13 residues. V was pared by 6 bases and J by 2 bases, with 3 bases of the junction left unmatched. The CDR3 loop reads CSVGGQGAYEQYF. The CDR3 DNA reads as TGCAGCGTGGGGGGACAGGGGGCCTACGAGCAGTACTTC.

This chain connects TRBV13 to TRBJ1-5; D remains unclear. V shed 4 bases and J shed 6 bases, with 13 bases lying between them. Germline V gene sequence: CDR1 PRHDT, CDR2 FYEKMQ (reference sequence). CDR3 length: 14 residues. DNA of the CDR3: TGTGCCAGCAGCTCCTCTCGTATCGGTCAGCCCCAGCATTTT. Amino acids: CASSSSRIGQPQHF.

The chain is built from TRBV20-1 and TRBJ2-1; 8 nucleotides agree with TRBD1. The ends lost 6 bases at V and 4 bases at J; junction bases unmatched: 8. In germline, CDR1 is DFQATT, CDR2 SNEGSKA (reference sequence). This CDR3 is 14 amino acids long. The CDR3 loop reads CSASGTGPYNEQFF. CDR3 in DNA: TGCAGTGCATCCGGGACAGGACCTTACAATGAGCAGTTCTTC.

Only a few counts were recorded for this clonotype. The chain links TRBV6-5 to TRBJ2-7; the match to TRBD2 covers 9 bases. With V trimmed by 6 bases and J by 7 bases, 10 bases remained unmatched. Germline assignment: CDR1 MNHEY and CDR2 SVGAGI. This CDR3 contains 14 residues. The CDR3 loop is CASSEGLAGKEQYF. CDR3 nucleotides: TGTGCCAGCAGCGAGGGGCTAGCGGGGAAGGAGCAGTACTTC.

The CDR3 reads CSASEVRNQPQHF. The CDR3 region has the DNA TGCAGTGCTAGTGAGGTCAGAAATCAGCCCCAGCATTTT. The chain has TRBV20-1 and TRBJ1-5; D unclear. Trimming shortened V by 3 bases and J by 4 bases, and 10 bases separated the two germline ends. CDR1 DFQATT and CDR2 SNEGSKA come from the germline V gene (reference sequence). This CDR3 spans 13 amino acids.

This clonotype has just a few counts. The CDR3 DNA reads TGTGCCAGCAGGGGGCCGAATCAGCCCCAGCATTTT. It specifies CASRGPNQPQHF. The chain recombines TRBV6-5 with TRBJ1-5; D may be TRBD1 (5 bases). The CDR3 covers 12 residues. V lost 6 bases and J lost 4, with 7 bases in between. Germline V gene data show CDR1 as MNHEY and CDR2 as SVGAGI.

This chain links TRBV7-2 with TRBJ1-1; 9 bases agree with TRBD1. Germline CDR1 SGHTA, CDR2 FQGNSA. The CDR3 contains 13 residues. Unmatched junction bases numbered 9, after V lost 5 bases and J lost 11 bases. This chain's CDR3 is CASSAPGQGQAFF. CDR3 bases: TGTGCCAGCAGCGCTCCGGGACAGGGTCAGGCTTTCTTT.

The chain is built from TRBV4-1 and TRBJ1-2, with D uncertain. Trimming pared 0 bases from V and 7 bases from J, leaving 18 bases between. Germline V lookup: CDR1 MGHRA, CDR2 YSYEKL. The CDR3 has 16 residues. The CDR3 coding sequence is TGCGCCAGCAGCCAAGAAGTAGTCCGGCCGAAACTTGGCTACACCTTC. The encoded protein is CASSQEVVRPKLGYTF.

V usage is TRBV21-1 and J usage is TRBJ2-1; TRBD2 reflects the table's D call only, with no check against the DNA. TRBV21-1 is an annotated pseudogene. This CDR3 is built from 16 residues. The CDR3 nucleotides are TGTGCCAGCAGCATTGGACGGGACTTGGCCCCGCACGAGCAGTTCTTC. Encoded protein: CASSIGRDLAPHEQFF.

The V and J genes are TRBV12-3 or TRBV12-4 and TRBJ2-7; 9 bases fit TRBD1. This CDR3 comprises 14 residues. Germline trimming cut 6 bases from V and 5 bases from J; bases unmatched to any gene: 8. Here the CDR3 reads CASSPGTGWHEQYF. The CDR3 DNA reads TGTGCCAGCAGCCCCGGGACAGGGTGGCACGAGCAGTACTTC.

The chain links TRBV15 to TRBJ1-1; D is ambiguous. Per germline, CDR1 LNHNV and CDR2 YYDKDF (reference sequence). Trimming removed 3 bases at V and 1 base at J, with 12 bases between. The CDR3 covers 15 residues. CDR3 in amino acids: CATSRYLEGNTEAFF. CDR3 bases: TGTGCCACCAGCAGGTATTTGGAGGGGAACACTGAAGCTTTCTTT.

The chain joins TRBV6-5 to TRBJ2-5; the D is unclear. Deletions cut 4 bases from V and 5 bases from J, with 14 bases between. This CDR3 has 14 amino acids. Germline CDR1 and CDR2: MNHEY and SVGAGI. The DNA for the CDR3 is TGTGCCAGCAGTTCAGGACCAAGAAGGGAGACCCAGTACTTC. Its protein product is CASSSGPRRETQYF.

The chain's CDR3 is CASSQWGPWEEVSNYGYTF. The CDR3 DNA sequence: TGTGCCAGCAGCCAATGGGGGCCATGGGAAGAGGTATCTAACTATGGCTACACCTTC. The chain is built from TRBV14 and TRBJ1-2; D is possibly TRBD1 (6 bases). CDR3 size: 19 residues. The V and J ends lost 2 bases and 0 bases respectively, with 22 bases between them. Looked up from germline, CDR1 is SGHDN and CDR2 is FVKESK.

The rearrangement uses TRBV30 and TRBJ2-2; 7 bases agree with TRBD1. Germline lookup yields CDR1 GTSNPN and CDR2 SVGIG (reference sequence). The V and J ends lost 4 bases and 7 bases, in that order; junction bases with no gene match: 6. This CDR3 region has 13 residues. The CDR3 loop reads CAWNQGVGGELFF. The CDR3 nucleotides are TGTGCCTGGAATCAGGGGGTTGGCGGGGAGCTGTTTTTT.

The gene calls are TRBV19 and TRBJ1-1; D unresolved. Germline lookup yields CDR1 LNHDA and CDR2 SQIVND (reference sequence). The length of the CDR3 is 13 residues. V lost 5 bases and J 11 bases, leaving 18 bases between the germline ends. The CDR3: CASSQYSEFGAFF. CDR3 coding DNA: TGTGCCAGTAGTCAGTACTCCGAGTTCGGGGCTTTCTTT. The full variable domain, rest sourced from reference TRBV19 and TRBJ1-1, is DGGITQSPKYLFRKEGQNVTLSCEQNLNHDAMYWYRQDPGQGLRLIYYSQIVNDFQKGDIAEGYSVSREKKESFPLTVTSAQKNPTAFYLCASSQYSEFGAFFGQGTRLTVV.

V and J are TRBV28 and TRBJ2-6; D is ambiguous. Germline lookup yields CDR1 MDHEN and CDR2 SYDVKM. The V and J ends lost 6 bases and 0 bases respectively, with 18 bases between them. The CDR3 is made up of 18 amino acids. In DNA, the CDR3 is TGTGCCAGCAGGACCCTAGGGATTCTGGGCTCTGGGGCCAACGTCCTGACTTTC. This encodes CASRTLGILGSGANVLTF.